This entry describes one TCR beta chain. Study processing details: Amplification with reference gene primers provided the estimates of nucleated cell counts. Clones were sequenced by immunoSEQ multiplex PCR, and TCRdb holds only the in-frame ones, with some missing. For V, J and clone size, that table is used; D and trimming come from the DNA. Of around 130,000 clones in the sample, approximately 81% are singletons; the top ten hold about an eighth. This sample was taken from a study of blood T cell repertoires in COVID-19. For the study at large: Samples came from the United States, Italy and Spain, spanning acute and convalescent COVID-19. Nucleic acid was either cDNA or gDNA, and it came from T cells, B-cell-depleted T cells, or PBMCs.

The TCR sequence derives from a woman younger than 45 who had recovered from COVID-19. Sequencing was performed on peripheral blood.

The CDR3 sequence is CASSQVYSEYEQYF. The CDR3 nucleotides are TGTGCCAGCAGCCAGGTCTACAGTGAGTACGAGCAGTACTTC. The chain recombines TRBV3-1 (or the pseudogene TRBV3-2) with TRBJ2-7; D is undetermined. Germline V gene lookup returns CDR1 LGHDT and CDR2 YNNKEL (reference sequence). V shed 3 bases and J shed 4 bases, with 13 bases lying between them. The CDR3 consists of 14 residues.